The following is a T cell receptor beta chain sequence with its context. Its antigen remains unidentified. It has no much larger one-base neighbor in the sample; base qualities were not kept. This specimen belongs to a study of a mutant IDH1 vaccine in newly diagnosed glioma (dated by TCRdb to the early 2020s). Background on the whole study: Vaccination started 4-6 weeks after radiotherapy alone, or was given together with temozolomide cycles in the groups whose treatment included chemotherapy. The week-35 safety follow-up took place at visit V12, and the week-47 end of study took place at visit V13. Six visits were used for peripheral blood collection: V03 (baseline), V05, V07, V10, V12 and V13. Of the 25 to 40 treated patients, approximately 62% were male and approximately 38% were female, and the mean age was 40.4 years. Longitudinal TCRB deep sequencing was done for 25 treated patients, wherever samples were available for exploratory analyses. Before enrollment, patients had received standard therapy of radiotherapy alone, temozolomide alone, or radiochemotherapy with temozolomide; most received the combination.

Libraries came from the immunoSEQ multiplex PCR assay. Rearranged TCR beta chain sequences were amplified with the hsTCRB Kit following the manufacturer's protocol. TCRB libraries were sequenced on an Illumina MiSeq. Processing in the source paper ran as follows. The proprietary platform of the kit vendor was used for demultiplexing, trimming and gene mapping. In TCRdb, the immuneACCESS table is reduced to in-frame sequences with V and J assigned. These tables do not hold every clone; where another copy was compared, an unresolved V gene accounts for under half, and the others remain unexplained. That table furnishes V, J and clone size, whereas the DNA furnished D and trimming. The sample table lists approximately 31,000 clones, 82% of them with a count of one. Jointly, the top ten make up 6% to 7.5% of the sample. Taken with the paper, the label for time point translates to: week 35, safety follow-up. Each vaccine dose was 300 ug of a 20-mer mutant IDH1 peptide in Montanide, given subcutaneously with topical imiquimod. Across visits V03 through V10, patients got a total of eight vaccinations, given in weeks 1, 3, 5, 7, 11, 15, 19 and 23. The donors had newly diagnosed IDH1-mutant astrocytomas of WHO grade 3 or 4 that showed loss of nuclear ATRX. The samples were drawn from NOA16, a multicentre, single-arm, open-label phase I trial in Germany that tested a mutant IDH1 peptide vaccine in humans for the first time. The DNeasy Blood and Tissue Kit was used to extract genomic DNA from EDTA blood for TCRB sequencing.

V lost 3 bases and J lost 9 bases; the stretch between them is 6 bases long. The CDR3 goes from the cysteine to the phenylalanine over 11 residues. The only DNA kept is the CDR3, 33 bases in frame from the first base. CDR1 and CDR2, looked up from the germline V gene, are MDHEN and SYDVKM. Points the paper makes about the study in general: The authors stated that sample limitations prevented analyses of patient blood samples from being reproduced. Immune responses induced by the vaccine were seen in over 90% of patients across multiple MHC alleles. Selection of PBMC samples for TCRB deep sequencing was based on availability. Changes in the top peripheral T cell clonotypes picked up by TCRB sequencing did not appear to be linked to pseudoprogression.

Sequencing used PBMCs, obtained from a glioma patient whose treatment included an IDH1 peptide vaccine. This clonotype originated in a woman between 18 and 29 years old with glioma. The V gene is TRBV28 and the J gene is TRBJ2-1; the D gene cannot be named for sure. The CDR3 region: CASSFSTEQFF. At the DNA level, the sequence is TGTGCCAGCAGTTTTAGCACTGAGCAGTTCTTC.